Detailed here is one T cell receptor beta chain. Its cognate antigen is unknown. Assay used: immunoSEQ multiplex PCR; TCRdb lists only in-frame clones, some missing. The sample carries roughly 160,000 clones, 70% to 85% recorded once. The CDR3 extends over 17 amino acids. The V segment lost 1 base and the J segment 7 bases; nucleotides outside the gene matches: 9. Germline CDR1 and CDR2: SGHTA and FQGNSA. These data are taken from a study of cytotoxic CD8 clonotypes in ibrutinib-treated CLL. The wider study: Mean values per sample were a few hundred thousand productive templates and roughly 90,000 productive rearrangements. Notes on the study in general: Baseline levels of clonality went above those of age-matched healthy donors and moved with circulating CD8+ T-cell counts.

This sequence joins TRBV7-2 and TRBJ2-1; TRBD2 matches at 11 bases. This sequence was found in a human donor with chronic lymphocytic leukemia. The sample consisted of PBMCs, taken after 12 months of ibrutinib treatment. The CDR3 DNA reads as TGTGCCAGCAGCTTAGGAAATAGCGGGAGGGCCCTGAATGAGCAGTTCTTC. Its translation: CASSLGNSGRALNEQFF.